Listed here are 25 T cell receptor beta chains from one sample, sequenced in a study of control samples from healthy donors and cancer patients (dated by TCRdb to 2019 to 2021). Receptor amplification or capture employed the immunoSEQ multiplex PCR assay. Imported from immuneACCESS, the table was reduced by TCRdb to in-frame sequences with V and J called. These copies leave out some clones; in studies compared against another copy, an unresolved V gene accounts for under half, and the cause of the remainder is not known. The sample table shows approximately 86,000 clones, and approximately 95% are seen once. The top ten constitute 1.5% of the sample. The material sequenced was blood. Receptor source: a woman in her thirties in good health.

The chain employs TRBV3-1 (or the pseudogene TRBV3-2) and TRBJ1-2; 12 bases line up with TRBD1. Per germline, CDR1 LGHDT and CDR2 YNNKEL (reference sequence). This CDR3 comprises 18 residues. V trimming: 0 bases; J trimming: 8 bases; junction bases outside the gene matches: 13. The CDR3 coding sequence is TGTGCCAGCAGCCAAGATCGGGACAGGGGGCGATCCTCGGGAGGCTACACCTTC. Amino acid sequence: CASSQDRDRGRSSGGYTF.

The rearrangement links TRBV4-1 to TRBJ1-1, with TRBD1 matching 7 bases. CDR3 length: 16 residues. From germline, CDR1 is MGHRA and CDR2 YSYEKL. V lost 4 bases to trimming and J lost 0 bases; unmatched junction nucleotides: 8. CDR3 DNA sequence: TGCGCCAGCAGCCCCATACAGGGGCCGGTGAACACTGAAGCTTTCTTT. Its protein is CASSPIQGPVNTEAFF.

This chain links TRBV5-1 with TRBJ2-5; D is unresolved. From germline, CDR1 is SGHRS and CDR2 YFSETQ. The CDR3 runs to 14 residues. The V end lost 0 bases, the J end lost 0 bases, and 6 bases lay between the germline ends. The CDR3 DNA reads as TGCGCCAGCAGCTTGGTGGCAGACCAAGAGACCCAGTACTTC. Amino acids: CASSLVADQETQYF.

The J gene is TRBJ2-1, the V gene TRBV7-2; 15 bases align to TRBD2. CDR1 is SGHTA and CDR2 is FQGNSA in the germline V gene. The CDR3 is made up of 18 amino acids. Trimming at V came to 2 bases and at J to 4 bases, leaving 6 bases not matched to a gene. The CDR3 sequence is CASSLYGTSGGPYNEQFF. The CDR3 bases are TGTGCCAGCAGCTTATACGGGACTAGCGGGGGGCCATACAATGAGCAGTTCTTC.

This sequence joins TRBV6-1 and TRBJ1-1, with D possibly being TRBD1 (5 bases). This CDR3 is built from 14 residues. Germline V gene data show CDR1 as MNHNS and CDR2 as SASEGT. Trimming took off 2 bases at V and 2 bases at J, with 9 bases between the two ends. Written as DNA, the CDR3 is TGTGCCAGCAGTGAACCCGGGGGAAACACTGAAGCTTTCTTT. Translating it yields CASSEPGGNTEAFF.

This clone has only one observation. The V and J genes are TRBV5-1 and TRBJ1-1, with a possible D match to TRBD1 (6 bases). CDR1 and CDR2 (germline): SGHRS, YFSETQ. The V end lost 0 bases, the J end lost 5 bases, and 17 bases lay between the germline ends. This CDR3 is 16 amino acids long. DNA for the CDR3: TGCGCCAGCAGCTTGGGGTCAGGGGTAGGTGATACTGAAGCTTTCTTT. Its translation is CASSLGSGVGDTEAFF.

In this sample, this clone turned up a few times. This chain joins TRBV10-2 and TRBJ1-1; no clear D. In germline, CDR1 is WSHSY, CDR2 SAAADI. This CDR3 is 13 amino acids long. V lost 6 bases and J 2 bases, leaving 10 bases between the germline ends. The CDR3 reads CASRWMANTEAFF. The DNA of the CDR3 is TGCGCCAGCAGGTGGATGGCTAACACTGAAGCTTTCTTT.

The CDR3 nucleotides are TGTGCCAGCAGTTTATGGGGACAGGGCGTGGGTGGCAATCAGCCCCAGCATTTT. Translated, it gives CASSLWGQGVGGNQPQHF. This sequence joins TRBV28 and TRBJ1-5; 9 nucleotides align to TRBD1. V lost 0 bases, J lost 2 bases, and 8 bases stayed unmatched. This CDR3 has 18 amino acids. Germline V gene sequence: CDR1 MDHEN, CDR2 SYDVKM.

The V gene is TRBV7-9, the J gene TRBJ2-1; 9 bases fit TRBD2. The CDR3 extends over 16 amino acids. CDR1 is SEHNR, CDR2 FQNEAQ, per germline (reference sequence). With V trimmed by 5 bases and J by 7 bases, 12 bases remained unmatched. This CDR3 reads CASSPRGTSIKNEQFF. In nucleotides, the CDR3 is TGTGCCAGCAGCCCTCGCGGGACTAGCATTAAGAATGAGCAGTTCTTC. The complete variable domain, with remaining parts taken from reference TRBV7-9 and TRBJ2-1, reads DTGVSQNPRHKITKRGQNVTFRCDPISEHNRLYWYRQTLGQGPEFLTYFQNEAQLEKSRLLSDRFSAERPKGSFSTLEIQRTEQGDSAMYLCASSPRGTSIKNEQFFGPGTRLTVL.

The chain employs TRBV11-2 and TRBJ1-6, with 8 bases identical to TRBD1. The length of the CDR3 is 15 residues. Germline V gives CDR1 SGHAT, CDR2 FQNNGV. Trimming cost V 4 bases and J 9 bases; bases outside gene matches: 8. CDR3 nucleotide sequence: TGTGCCAGCAGCTCCAATACAGGGGGACGTTCACCCCTCCACTTT. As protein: CASSSNTGGRSPLHF.

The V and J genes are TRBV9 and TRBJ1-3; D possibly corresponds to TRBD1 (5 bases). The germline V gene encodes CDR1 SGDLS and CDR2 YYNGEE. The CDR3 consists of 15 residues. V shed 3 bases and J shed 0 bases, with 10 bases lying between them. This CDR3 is CASSARDGSGNTIYF. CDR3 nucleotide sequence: TGTGCCAGCAGCGCACGGGACGGCTCTGGAAACACCATATATTTT.

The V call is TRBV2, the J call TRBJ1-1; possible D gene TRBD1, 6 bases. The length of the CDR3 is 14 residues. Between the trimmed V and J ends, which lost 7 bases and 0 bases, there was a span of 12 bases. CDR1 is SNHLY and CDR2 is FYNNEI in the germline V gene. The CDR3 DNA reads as TGTGCCAGCAAACCGACAGGATTGAACACTGAAGCTTTCTTT. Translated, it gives CASKPTGLNTEAFF.

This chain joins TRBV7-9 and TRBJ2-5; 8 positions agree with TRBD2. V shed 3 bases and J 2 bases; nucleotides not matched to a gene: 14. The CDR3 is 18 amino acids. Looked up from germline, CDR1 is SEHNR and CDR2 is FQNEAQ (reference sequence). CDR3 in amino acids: CASSLTGTRLTPQETQYF. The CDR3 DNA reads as TGTGCCAGCAGCTTGACCGGGACTAGGTTAACCCCGCAAGAGACCCAGTACTTC.

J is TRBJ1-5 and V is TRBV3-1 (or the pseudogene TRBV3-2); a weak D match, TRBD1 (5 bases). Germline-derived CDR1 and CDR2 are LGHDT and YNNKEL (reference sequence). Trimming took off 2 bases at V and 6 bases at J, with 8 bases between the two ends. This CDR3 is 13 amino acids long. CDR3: CASSQQGGQPQHF. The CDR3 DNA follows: TGTGCCAGCAGCCAACAGGGTGGTCAGCCCCAGCATTTT.

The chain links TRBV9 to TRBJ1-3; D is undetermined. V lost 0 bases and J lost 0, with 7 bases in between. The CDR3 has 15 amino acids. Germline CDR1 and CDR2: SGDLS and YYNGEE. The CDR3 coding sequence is TGTGCCAGCAGCGTAGAAGGGCGCTCTGGAAACACCATATATTTT. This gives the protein CASSVEGRSGNTIYF. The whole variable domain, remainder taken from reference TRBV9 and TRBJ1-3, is DSGVTQTPKHLITATGQRVTLRCSPRSGDLSVYWYQQSLDQGLQFLIQYYNGEERAKGNILERFSAQQFPDLHSELNLSSLELGDSALYFCASSVEGRSGNTIYFGEGSWLTVV.

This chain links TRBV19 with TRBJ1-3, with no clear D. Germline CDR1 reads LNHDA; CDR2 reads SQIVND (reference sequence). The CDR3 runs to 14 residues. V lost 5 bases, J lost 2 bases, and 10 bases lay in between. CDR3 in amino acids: CASSVGGAGNTIYF. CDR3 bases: TGTGCCAGTAGTGTTGGCGGAGCTGGAAACACCATATATTTT.

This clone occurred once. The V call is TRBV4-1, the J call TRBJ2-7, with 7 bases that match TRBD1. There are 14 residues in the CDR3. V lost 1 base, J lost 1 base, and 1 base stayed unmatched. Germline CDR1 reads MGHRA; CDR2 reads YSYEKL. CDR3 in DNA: TGCGCCAGCAGCCAAGCGGGACAGTCCTACGAGCAGTACTTC. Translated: CASSQAGQSYEQYF.

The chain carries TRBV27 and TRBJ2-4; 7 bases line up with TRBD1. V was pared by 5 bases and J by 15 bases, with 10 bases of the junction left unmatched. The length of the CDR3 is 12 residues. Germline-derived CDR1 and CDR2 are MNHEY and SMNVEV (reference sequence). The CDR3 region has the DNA TGTGCCAGCAGTCACCTTCAGGGGGTGGTGTACTTC. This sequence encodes CASSHLQGVVYF.

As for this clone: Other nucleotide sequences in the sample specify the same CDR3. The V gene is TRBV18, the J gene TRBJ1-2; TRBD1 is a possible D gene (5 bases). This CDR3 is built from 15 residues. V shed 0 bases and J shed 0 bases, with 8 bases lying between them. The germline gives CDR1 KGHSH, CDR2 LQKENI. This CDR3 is CASSPPAGTNYGYTF. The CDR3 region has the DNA TGTGCCAGCTCACCACCGGCAGGGACTAACTATGGCTACACCTTC.

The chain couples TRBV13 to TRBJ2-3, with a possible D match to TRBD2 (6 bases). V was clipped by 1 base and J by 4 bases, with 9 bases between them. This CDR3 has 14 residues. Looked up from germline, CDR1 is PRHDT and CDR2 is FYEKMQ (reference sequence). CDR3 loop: CASSLEVAADTQYF. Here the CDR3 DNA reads TGTGCCAGCAGCTTAGAGGTAGCGGCAGATACGCAGTATTTT.

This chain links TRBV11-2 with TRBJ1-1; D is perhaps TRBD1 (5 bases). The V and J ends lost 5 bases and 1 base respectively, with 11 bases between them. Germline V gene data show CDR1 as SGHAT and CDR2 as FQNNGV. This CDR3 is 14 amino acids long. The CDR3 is CASSPSRANTEAFF. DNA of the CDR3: TGTGCCAGCAGCCCGAGCAGGGCGAACACTGAAGCTTTCTTT.

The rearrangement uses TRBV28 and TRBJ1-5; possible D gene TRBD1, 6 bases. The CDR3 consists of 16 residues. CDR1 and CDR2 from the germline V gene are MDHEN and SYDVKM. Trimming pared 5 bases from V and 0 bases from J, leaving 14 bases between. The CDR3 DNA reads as TGTGCCAGCAGTCAAGCGGGACAAGTTAGCAATCAGCCCCAGCATTTT. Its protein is CASSQAGQVSNQPQHF. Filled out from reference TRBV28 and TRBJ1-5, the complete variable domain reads DVKVTQSSRYLVKRTGEKVFLECVQDMDHENMFWYRQDPGLGLRLIYFSYDVKMKEKGDIPEGYSVSREKKERFSLILESASTNQTSMYLCASSQAGQVSNQPQHFGDGTRLSIL.

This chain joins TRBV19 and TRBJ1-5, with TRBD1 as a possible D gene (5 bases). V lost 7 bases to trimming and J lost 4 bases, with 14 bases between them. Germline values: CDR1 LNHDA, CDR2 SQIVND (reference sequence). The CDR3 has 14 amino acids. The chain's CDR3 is CASTASRGNQPQHF. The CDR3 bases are TGTGCCAGTACCGCGAGTCGGGGGAATCAGCCCCAGCATTTT. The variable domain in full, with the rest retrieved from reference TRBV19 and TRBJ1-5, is DGGITQSPKYLFRKEGQNVTLSCEQNLNHDAMYWYRQDPGQGLRLIYYSQIVNDFQKGDIAEGYSVSREKKESFPLTVTSAQKNPTAFYLCASTASRGNQPQHFGDGTRLSIL.

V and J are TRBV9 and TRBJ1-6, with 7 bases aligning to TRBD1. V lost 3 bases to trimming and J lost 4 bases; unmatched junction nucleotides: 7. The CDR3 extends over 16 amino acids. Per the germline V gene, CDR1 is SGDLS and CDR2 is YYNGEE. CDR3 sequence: CASSDAAGGYNSPLHF. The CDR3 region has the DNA TGTGCCAGCAGCGATGCCGCAGGGGGTTATAATTCACCCCTCCACTTT.

The CDR3 DNA sequence: TGTGCCAGCAGCTTAGTCATAACTAGCACAGATACGCAGTATTTT. It encodes CASSLVITSTDTQYF. The chain couples TRBV7-6 to TRBJ2-3; D ambiguous. Between the trimmed V and J ends, which lost 1 base and 0 bases, there was a span of 8 bases. Germline V gives CDR1 SGHVS, CDR2 FNYEAQ. The CDR3 length is 15 residues.